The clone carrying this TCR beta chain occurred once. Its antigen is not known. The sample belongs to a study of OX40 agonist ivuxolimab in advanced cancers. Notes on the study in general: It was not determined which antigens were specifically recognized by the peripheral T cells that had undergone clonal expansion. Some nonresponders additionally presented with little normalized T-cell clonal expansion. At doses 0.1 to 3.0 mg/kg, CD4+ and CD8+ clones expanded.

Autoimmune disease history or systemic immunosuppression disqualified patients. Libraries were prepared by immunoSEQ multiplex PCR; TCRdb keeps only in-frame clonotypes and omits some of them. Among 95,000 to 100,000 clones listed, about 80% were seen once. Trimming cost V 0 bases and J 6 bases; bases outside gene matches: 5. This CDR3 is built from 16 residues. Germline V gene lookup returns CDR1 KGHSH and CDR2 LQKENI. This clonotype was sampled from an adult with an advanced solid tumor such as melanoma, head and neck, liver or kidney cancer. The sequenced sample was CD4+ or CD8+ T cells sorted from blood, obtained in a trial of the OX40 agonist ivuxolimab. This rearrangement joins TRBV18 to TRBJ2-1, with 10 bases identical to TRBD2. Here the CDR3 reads CASSPPQREGGNEQFF. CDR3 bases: TGTGCCAGCTCACCACCCCAGCGGGAGGGGGGCAATGAGCAGTTCTTC. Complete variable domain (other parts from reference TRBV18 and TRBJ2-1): NAGVMQNPRHLVRRRGQEARLRCSPMKGHSHVYWYRQLPEEGLKFMVYLQKENIIDESGMPKERFSAEFPKEGPSILRIQQVVRGDSAAYFCASSPPQREGGNEQFFGPGTRLTVL.